These T cell receptor beta chains were read from a single sample in a study of blood T cells in healthy people across ages. TCRdb reprocessed the 5' RACE reads via MiXCR and lists one record per CDR3 protein. The table has about 800,000 distinct CDR3 sequences, nearly 60% seen once. Material for sequencing was blood. The origin of the receptors is a man aged 30-40 years in good health. Each CDR3 is given with its conserved first and last residue. A D gene is named only where the DNA matches it firmly. Rows give clone size only sometimes, using once, few, many, or a class for an expanded clone.

j_call v_call d_call clone_size cdr3_aa cdr3_nt
TRBJ2-5 TRBV20-1 TRBD2 NA CSAMGLAEETQYF TGCAGTGCTATGGGACTAGCGGAAGAGACCCAGTACTTC
TRBJ1-4 TRBV20-1 NA NA CSASGGRGANEKLFF TGCAGTGCTTCCGGGGGTCGGGGTGCTAATGAAAAACTGTTTTTT
TRBJ2-7 TRBV28 TRBD2 NA CASSAPPGLGNYEQYF TGTGCCAGCAGCGCCCCACCGGGACTAGGGAACTACGAGCAGTACTTC
TRBJ2-2 TRBV24-1 TRBD1 NA CATSDQGADAGELFF TGTGCTACCAGTGATCAGGGGGCGGATGCCGGGGAGCTGTTTTTT
TRBJ1-2 TRBV29-1 NA few CSVPDVGGDGYTF TGCAGCGTCCCGGACGTAGGGGGGGATGGCTACACCTTC
TRBJ1-2 TRBV7-2 NA NA CASSQGLQGYGYTF TGTGCCAGCAGCCAAGGACTTCAGGGATATGGCTACACCTTC
TRBJ1-4 TRBV27 TRBD1 NA CASRTGVQTNEKLFF TGTGCCAGCAGAACAGGGGTCCAAACTAATGAAAAACTGTTTTTT
TRBJ2-2 TRBV12-3/TRBV12-4 NA NA CASSFMGDGELFF TGTGCCAGCAGTTTTATGGGTGACGGGGAGCTGTTTTTT
TRBJ2-3 TRBV7-2 NA NA CASRPHTPVTDTQYF TGTGCCAGCAGGCCCCATACCCCGGTCACAGATACGCAGTATTTT
TRBJ1-2 TRBV5-1 NA NA CASSSQELYGYTF TGCGCCAGCAGCTCCCAGGAACTCTATGGCTACACCTTC
TRBJ2-1 TRBV25-1 NA NA CASSVSTGQPRNEQFF TGTGCCAGCAGTGTGAGCACGGGGCAACCGCGCAATGAGCAGTTCTTC
TRBJ2-1 TRBV4-3 TRBD2 NA CASSQDWASGSENEQFF TGCGCCAGCAGCCAAGATTGGGCTAGCGGGAGTGAAAATGAGCAGTTCTTC
TRBJ2-4 TRBV3-1 NA NA CASSFSPAGDIQYF TGTGCCAGCAGCTTCTCCCCGGCCGGGGACATTCAGTACTTC
TRBJ2-5 TRBV12-3/TRBV12-4 NA NA CASSFVLAAETQYF TGTGCCAGCAGTTTTGTCCTAGCCGCAGAGACCCAGTACTTC
TRBJ1-1 TRBV7-8 NA NA CASSPYTGMNTEAFF TGTGCCAGCAGCCCCTACACGGGGATGAACACTGAAGCTTTCTTT
TRBJ2-7 TRBV5-1 TRBD1 NA CASSSGQAAYEQYF TGCGCCAGCAGCTCCGGACAGGCAGCCTACGAGCAGTACTTC
TRBJ2-3 TRBV29-1 NA few CSTHLGDTQYF TGCAGCACCCACCTGGGAGATACGCAGTATTTT
TRBJ2-5 TRBV18 NA many CASSPDLGETQYF TGTGCCAGCTCACCCGACCTCGGGGAGACCCAGTACTTC
TRBJ2-5 TRBV12-5 NA NA CASGKDNQETQYF TGTGCTAGTGGGAAAGACAACCAAGAGACCCAGTACTTC
TRBJ2-5 TRBV20-1 NA NA CSEARYQETQYF TGCAGTGAAGCCCGGTACCAAGAGACCCAGTACTTC
TRBJ2-1 TRBV6-5 TRBD1 NA CASSTDRGNSYNEQFF TGTGCCAGCAGTACTGACAGGGGAAATTCGTACAATGAGCAGTTCTTC
TRBJ2-2 TRBV4-1 TRBD2 NA CASSQRTSGGTGELFF TGCGCCAGCAGCCAAAGGACTAGCGGGGGCACCGGGGAGCTGTTTTTT